The 26 T cell receptor beta chains reported below all come from one sample, sequenced in a study of cytomegalovirus exposure and HLA in healthy donors. PCR employed 60 Vbeta and 13 Jbeta primers. The method was immunoSEQ multiplex PCR; TCRdb's version includes in-frame clones alone and lacks a portion of them. The table records 150,000 or so clones, more than 60% of them present only once. The sequenced material came from PBMCs. These receptors originate from a man aged 35 to 55 in good health and CMV-seropositive.

The gene calls are TRBV11-2 and TRBJ2-2; 8 bases map to TRBD2. Unmatched junction bases numbered 8, after V lost 5 bases and J lost 0 bases. Germline V gene data show CDR1 as SGHAT and CDR2 as FQNNGV. CDR3 length: 17 residues. CDR3 bases: TGTGCCAGCAGCGCGGGGCCACTAGCGGCGAACACCGGGGAGCTGTTTTTT. Residues: CASSAGPLAANTGELFF. Combining the CDR3 with reference TRBV11-2 and TRBJ2-2 gives the whole variable domain EAGVAQSPRYKIIEKRQSVAFWCNPISGHATLYWYQQILGQGPKLLIQFQNNGVVDDSQLPKDRFSAERLKGVDSTLKIQPAKLEDSAVYLCASSAGPLAANTGELFFGEGSRLTVL.

This clone was picked up one time. The V call is TRBV28, the J call TRBJ1-2, with D tentatively TRBD1 (6 bases). From germline, CDR1 is MDHEN and CDR2 SYDVKM. Between the trimmed V and J ends, which lost 5 bases and 5 bases, there was a span of 12 bases. The CDR3 spans 13 residues. The CDR3 DNA reads TGTGCCAGCAGTCCCTGGGGGCATTATGGCTACACCTTC. Translation gives CASSPWGHYGYTF.

J is TRBJ2-3 and V is TRBV10-1; 7 bases are a match to TRBD1. Per germline, CDR1 WNHNN and CDR2 SYGVQD (reference sequence). The CDR3 runs 15 residues. J gave up 8 bases and V 5 bases, and 13 bases lay outside the gene matches. CDR3 coding DNA: TGCGCCAGCAGTAATACAGGGGTAGATCCGGCTACGCAGTATTTT. As protein: CASSNTGVDPATQYF.

The V call is TRBV7-2, the J call TRBJ2-3; D perhaps matches TRBD2 (7 bases). Trimming stripped 8 bases from V and 1 base from J, with 16 bases between. The length of the CDR3 is 15 residues. Germline CDR1 and CDR2: SGHTA and FQGNSA. CDR3 sequence (DNA): TGTGCCAGCCGAGGGGGGGCTTGGGGCACAGATACGCAGTATTTT. This sequence encodes CASRGGAWGTDTQYF.

The genes are TRBV2 and TRBJ2-2; D ambiguous. The CDR3 runs to 14 residues. The germline CDR1 and CDR2 sequences are SNHLY and FYNNEI. V lost 1 base, J lost 5 bases, and 8 bases lay in between. CDR3 sequence: CASSEVTRTGELFF. The CDR3, as DNA: TGTGCCAGCAGTGAAGTAACGCGGACCGGGGAGCTGTTTTTT.

This chain uses TRBV7-2 with TRBJ2-3; perhaps TRBD2 as D (6 bases). The V gene's germline CDR1 is SGHTA and CDR2 FQGNSA. The CDR3 is 14 residues long. The V and J ends lost 8 bases and 2 bases respectively, with 14 bases between them. The CDR3 protein is CASRSGQYTDTQYF. The DNA for the CDR3 is TGTGCCAGCCGAAGCGGGCAGTACACAGATACGCAGTATTTT.

This chain uses TRBV4-1 with TRBJ2-1; D perhaps matches TRBD1 (6 bases). Trimming took off 0 bases at V and 12 bases at J, with 15 bases between the two ends. This CDR3 is built from 14 residues. CDR1 and CDR2 from the germline V gene are MGHRA and YSYEKL. CDR3 coding DNA: TGCGCCAGCAGCCAAGACCACACAGGGAGCAGGCAGTTCTTC. Its translation: CASSQDHTGSRQFF.

This chain uses TRBV30 with TRBJ2-2, with no clear D. From germline, CDR1 is GTSNPN and CDR2 SVGIG (reference sequence). The CDR3 spans 13 residues. V dropped 3 bases and J dropped 6 bases, with 11 bases sitting between them. This CDR3 is CAWRMRQPGELFF. In nucleotides, the CDR3 is TGTGCCTGGAGGATGCGGCAGCCCGGGGAGCTGTTTTTT.

This clone showed up just a few times. CDR3 sequence (DNA): TGTGCCAGCAGCGCCGCTTTACAGGTCACCGGGGAGCTGTTTTTT. Encoded protein: CASSAALQVTGELFF. The chain uses TRBV9 and TRBJ2-2, with D tentatively TRBD1 (5 bases). V was pared by 3 bases and J by 4 bases, with 13 bases between. Germline CDR1 reads SGDLS; CDR2 reads YYNGEE. This CDR3 is built from 15 residues.

The genes are TRBV5-1 and TRBJ2-5, with D possibly TRBD1 on 6 matching bases. Germline V gives CDR1 SGHRS, CDR2 YFSETQ. V shed 0 bases and J shed 1 base, with 10 bases lying between them. The CDR3 is made up of 15 amino acids. CDR3 in amino acids: CASSLDIGGQETQYF. In DNA, the CDR3 is TGCGCCAGCAGCTTGGATATAGGGGGCCAAGAGACCCAGTACTTC.

The chain employs TRBV18 and TRBJ1-2; a weak D match, TRBD1 (5 bases). The CDR3 runs to 16 residues. V was trimmed by 2 bases and J by 0 bases, leaving 13 bases between them. Germline CDR1 and CDR2: KGHSH and LQKENI. CDR3 sequence (DNA): TGTGCCAGCTCACCATCCGCAGGGCCCGCTAACTATGGCTACACCTTC. It specifies CASSPSAGPANYGYTF.

This clone has more than one count but fewer than ten. The V call is TRBV2, the J call TRBJ2-2, with TRBD2 matching over 8 bases. The trim removed 5 bases at V and 4 bases at J, leaving 6 bases unmatched. CDR3 length: 15 amino acids. Per the germline V gene, CDR1 is SNHLY and CDR2 is FYNNEI. CDR3 nucleotide sequence: TGTGCCAGCAGTCTTTGGCGGGAGGCCACCGGGGAGCTGTTTTTT. Its protein is CASSLWREATGELFF.

This clone was observed once. V is TRBV7-2 and J is TRBJ2-5, with 7 positions matching TRBD1. This CDR3 is 13 amino acids long. Germline V gene sequence: CDR1 SGHTA, CDR2 FQGNSA. J was trimmed by 1 base and V by 5 bases; bases with no gene match: 1. CDR3 loop: CASSGQVQETQYF. The DNA of the CDR3 is TGTGCCAGCAGCGGACAGGTCCAAGAGACCCAGTACTTC.

The V and J genes are TRBV5-4 and TRBJ2-7; TRBD2 agrees at 9 bases. Germline-derived CDR1 and CDR2 are SGHNT and YYREEE (reference sequence). CDR3 length: 16 residues. Germline trimming cut 2 bases from V and 3 bases from J; bases unmatched to any gene: 9. DNA of the CDR3: TGTGCCAGCAGCTTCAAGACCGGGACTAGCTACTACGAGCAGTACTTC. Its translation is CASSFKTGTSYYEQYF.

This clone was found once. The CDR3 bases are TGTGCCAGCAGCACGCCCGGGTCGGCCACAGATACGCAGTATTTT. Translated, it gives CASSTPGSATDTQYF. The chain has TRBV9 and TRBJ2-3; D call uncertain. V was clipped by 4 bases and J by 2 bases, with 14 bases between them. This CDR3 has 15 amino acids. Germline V gene lookup returns CDR1 SGDLS and CDR2 YYNGEE. Supplemented by reference TRBV9 and TRBJ2-3, the full variable domain reads DSGVTQTPKHLITATGQRVTLRCSPRSGDLSVYWYQQSLDQGLQFLIQYYNGEERAKGNILERFSAQQFPDLHSELNLSSLELGDSALYFCASSTPGSATDTQYFGPGTRLTVL.

The chain uses TRBV14 and TRBJ2-1; the D is unclear. V gave up 4 bases and J gave up 9 bases, with 10 bases separating them. Germline lookup yields CDR1 SGHDN and CDR2 FVKESK. This CDR3 is built from 12 residues. The CDR3 region has the DNA TGTGCCAGCAGCCTTACTGTGAGTGAGCAGTTCTTC. It yields the protein CASSLTVSEQFF.

This sequence joins TRBV2 and TRBJ2-7; unclear D gene. The CDR3 runs 13 residues. CDR1 SNHLY and CDR2 FYNNEI come from the germline V gene. V was clipped by 5 bases and J by 8 bases, with 16 bases between them. The CDR3 sequence: CASSTDMPSKQYF. CDR3 in DNA: TGTGCCAGCAGTACTGACATGCCGTCCAAGCAGTACTTC.

This rearrangement joins TRBV5-1 to TRBJ1-1; TRBD1 is a possible D gene (5 bases). The CDR3 has 14 residues. From germline, CDR1 is SGHRS and CDR2 YFSETQ. Trimming left V 1 base short and J 7 bases short, with 14 bases between. The CDR3 sequence is CASSLSGRGSEAFF. For the CDR3, the DNA is TGCGCCAGCAGCTTGTCGGGCCGGGGGAGTGAAGCTTTCTTT.

This chain joins TRBV6-6 and TRBJ1-1; 8 bases fit TRBD1. Germline CDR1 is MNHNY and CDR2 is SVGAGI (reference sequence). The junction had 4 bases not matched to a gene; V was cut back by 2 bases and J by 5 bases. This CDR3 is 14 amino acids long. The CDR3 region has the DNA TGTGCCAGCAGTTACAGGACAGGGAAAACTGAAGCTTTCTTT. It encodes CASSYRTGKTEAFF.

The chain recombines TRBV4-2 with TRBJ2-5, with 10 bases matching TRBD2. The end of the DNA is better explained by TRBJ2-7, so the J call may be wrong. The germline CDR1 and CDR2 sequences are LGHNA and YNFKEQ. This CDR3 has 16 amino acids. DNA of the CDR3: TGTGCCAGCAGCCAGATTCAGCGGGAGGGCTCCTACGAGCAGTACTTC. This gives the protein CASSQIQREGSYEQYF.

In its sample, this clone was seen a few times. The chain combines TRBV27 with TRBJ2-2; TRBD1 matches 11 bases. This CDR3 spans 15 amino acids. Germline assignment: CDR1 MNHEY and CDR2 SMNVEV (reference sequence). V lost 8 bases, J lost 4 bases, and 6 bases stayed unmatched. As DNA, the CDR3 is TGTGCCAGCCGAGCCGGGACAGGGGGCACCGGGGAGCTGTTTTTT. Protein product: CASRAGTGGTGELFF.

This chain joins TRBV28 and TRBJ1-4, with 8 bases matching TRBD1. Germline CDR1 MDHEN, CDR2 SYDVKM. The CDR3 is made up of 12 amino acids. The ends lost 5 bases at V and 8 bases at J; junction bases unmatched: 1. CDR3 sequence reads: CASSTGGEKLFF. The CDR3 DNA reads TGTGCCAGCAGTACAGGGGGGGAAAAACTGTTTTTT. Filled out from reference TRBV28 and TRBJ1-4, the complete variable domain reads DVKVTQSSRYLVKRTGEKVFLECVQDMDHENMFWYRQDPGLGLRLIYFSYDVKMKEKGDIPEGYSVSREKKERFSLILESASTNQTSMYLCASSTGGEKLFFGSGTQLSVL.

V usage is TRBV28 and J usage is TRBJ1-2; 7 bases align to TRBD1. This CDR3 contains 16 residues. Per germline, CDR1 MDHEN and CDR2 SYDVKM. Trimming cost V 2 bases and J 4 bases; bases outside gene matches: 10. For the CDR3, the DNA is TGTGCCAGCAGTTTACTGAAGGGGGCGGGTAGCTATGGCTACACCTTC. This codes for CASSLLKGAGSYGYTF.

There are a few counts of this clone. The chain recombines TRBV28 with TRBJ2-2, with 10 bases that match TRBD1. The CDR3 covers 16 residues. V was clipped by 7 bases and J by 5 bases; unmatched bases: 10. Germline V gene data show CDR1 as MDHEN and CDR2 as SYDVKM. This chain's CDR3 is CASTGQGRKSTGELFF. In DNA form, the CDR3 reads TGTGCCAGCACGGGACAGGGGCGTAAAAGTACCGGGGAGCTGTTTTTT.

The V call is TRBV5-1, the J call TRBJ2-7; 8 nucleotides agree with TRBD2. Germline V gene sequence: CDR1 SGHRS, CDR2 YFSETQ. The CDR3 sequence is 17 residues long. Trimming took 7 bases from V and 0 from J; bases not matched to a gene: 15. The CDR3 DNA is TGCGCCAGCGGCCTCCCCCGTCGGGGGGGTAGCTCCTACGAGCAGTACTTC. Its protein is CASGLPRRGGSSYEQYF.

The rearrangement uses TRBV11-2 and TRBJ1-1; TRBD1 might be the D (6 bases). Germline CDR1 is SGHAT and CDR2 is FQNNGV. The V end lost 3 bases, the J end lost 4 bases, and 9 bases lay between the germline ends. This CDR3 contains 13 residues. The CDR3 here is CASSFTGFTEAFF. CDR3 coding DNA: TGTGCCAGCAGCTTTACAGGGTTCACTGAAGCTTTCTTT.